The 9 T cell receptor beta chains below all came from one sample that was sequenced in a study of cytomegalovirus exposure and HLA in healthy donors. Sequencing was performed with immunoSEQ multiplex PCR; in TCRdb, only in-frame clones are kept and a portion is missing. Among about 120,000 clones listed, 85% to 90% were seen once. Sequencing input: PBMCs. Receptors were obtained from a woman between 25 and 40 years old in good health and CMV-seronegative.

The chain has TRBV4-2 and TRBJ1-1, with a tentative D call TRBD1 (6 bases). Looked up from germline, CDR1 is LGHNA and CDR2 is YNFKEQ. The germline V and J ends were trimmed by 0 bases and 5 bases, with 10 bases remaining between them. This CDR3 has 14 residues. The CDR3, as DNA: TGTGCCAGCAGCCAAGAAGGGGGAGGGACTGAAGCTTTCTTT. Amino acid sequence: CASSQEGGGTEAFF.

The V gene is TRBV6-1, the J gene TRBJ1-5; 7 bases align to TRBD1. Looked up from germline, CDR1 is MNHNS and CDR2 is SASEGT. The CDR3 totals 15 residues. The V gene end was trimmed by 4 bases and the J gene end by 2 bases; junction bases not matched to a gene: 5. CDR3 region: CASSGQGDGNQPQHF. The CDR3 coding sequence is TGTGCCAGCAGTGGACAGGGTGATGGCAATCAGCCCCAGCATTTT.

This chain connects TRBV6-1 to TRBJ2-1, with TRBD2 identical over 10 bases. The CDR3 sequence is 17 residues long. The V gene's germline CDR1 is MNHNS and CDR2 SASEGT. V trimming: 3 bases; J trimming: 4 bases; junction bases outside the gene matches: 9. The CDR3 spells CASSDNILAGKYNEQFF. CDR3 bases: TGTGCCAGCAGTGACAATATACTAGCGGGAAAATACAATGAGCAGTTCTTC.

CDR3 DNA: TGTGCCAGCAGTGGGGGACTAGCGGGGCCCGCTGAGCAGTTCTTC. Translating it yields CASSGGLAGPAEQFF. This rearrangement joins TRBV25-1 to TRBJ2-1; 13 bases agree with TRBD2. V shed 4 bases, J shed 9 bases, and the junction held 6 bases outside the gene matches. This CDR3 comprises 15 residues. Germline V gives CDR1 MGHDK, CDR2 SYGVNS. Full variable domain (missing parts from reference TRBV25-1 and TRBJ2-1): EADIYQTPRYLVIGTGKKITLECSQTMGHDKMYWYQQDPGMELHLIHYSYGVNSTEKGDLSSESTVSRIRTEHFPLTLESARPSHTSQYLCASSGGLAGPAEQFFGPGTRLTVL.

This clone was counted only a few times. V gene TRBV11-3 combines with J gene TRBJ2-7; D remains ambiguous. Per germline, CDR1 SGHNT and CDR2 YENEEA. The CDR3 length is 12 residues. The V end lost 5 bases, the J end lost 7 bases, and 12 bases lay between the germline ends. The CDR3 loop reads CASSPGGEEQYF. The CDR3 nucleotides are TGTGCCAGCAGCCCTGGTGGTGAGGAGCAGTACTTC.

This rearrangement joins TRBV6-5 to TRBJ2-3; 7 bases match TRBD2. The CDR3 runs 14 residues. CDR1 MNHEY and CDR2 SVGAGI come from the germline V gene. Trimming cost V 6 bases and J 8 bases; bases outside gene matches: 11. Here the CDR3 reads CASRTPRLAVTQYF. CDR3 sequence (DNA): TGTGCCAGCAGGACACCCCGACTAGCCGTTACGCAGTATTTT.

On this clone itself: The junction does not match germline at one end; this may be a read error. The chain links TRBV11-3 to TRBJ2-7, with no clear D. CDR1 and CDR2 from the germline V gene are SGHNT and YENEEA. The CDR3 sequence is 12 residues long. CDR3 sequence: CASSLALGKQAF. The DNA of the CDR3 is TGTGCCAGCAGCTTAGCGTTGGGTAAGCAGGCCTTC.

J is TRBJ2-3 and V is TRBV7-8, with a possible D match to TRBD2 (6 bases). Trimming removed 1 base from V and 2 bases from J, with 13 bases in between. Germline CDR1 and CDR2: SGHVS and FQNEAQ. There are 16 residues in the CDR3. CDR3 sequence reads: CASSLGVAGNTDTQYF. CDR3 DNA: TGTGCCAGCAGCTTAGGTGTCGCGGGAAACACAGATACGCAGTATTTT.

The chain employs TRBV6-6 and TRBJ1-1; 12 nucleotides line up with TRBD1. This CDR3 spans 14 amino acids. The ends lost 6 bases at V and 5 bases at J; junction bases unmatched: 4. Per the germline V gene, CDR1 is MNHNY and CDR2 is SVGAGI (reference sequence). CDR3 amino acids: CASRGQGAETEAFF. CDR3 DNA: TGTGCCAGCAGGGGACAGGGGGCGGAAACTGAAGCTTTCTTT.